One and the same sample provided the 26 T cell receptor beta chains below, sequenced in a study of blood T cell repertoires in COVID-19. The method was immunoSEQ multiplex PCR; TCRdb's version includes in-frame clones alone and lacks a portion of them. The profile covers around 150,000 clones, with roughly nine tenths appearing a single time and about 2.6% taken by the ten largest. The sequencing input was peripheral blood. The receptor set was obtained from a man aged 55 to 69 with acute or convalescent COVID-19.

The rearrangement joins TRBV5-1 to TRBJ2-3; D may be TRBD2 (5 bases). The length of the CDR3 is 12 residues. CDR1 and CDR2 from the germline V gene are SGHRS and YFSETQ. V was clipped by 0 bases and J by 15 bases, with 14 bases between them. This CDR3 reads CASSLEPKLEYF. The DNA of the CDR3 is TGCGCCAGCAGCTTGGAACCCAAACTAGAATATTTT. The entire variable domain, with the rest obtained from reference TRBV5-1 and TRBJ2-3, is as follows: KAGVTQTPRYLIKTRGQQVTLSCSPISGHRSVSWYQQTPGQGLQFLFEYFSETQRNKGNFPGRFSGRQFSNSRSEMNVSTLELGDSALYLCASSLEPKLEYFGPGTRLTVL.

The chain recombines TRBV19 with TRBJ1-5, with 8 nucleotides matching TRBD1. This CDR3 contains 16 residues. CDR1 is LNHDA, CDR2 SQIVND, per germline (reference sequence). With 9 bases clipped from V and 4 bases from J, the junction kept 14 bases outside the gene matches. The CDR3 DNA is TGTGCCAGCTCGCTATACACAGGGGGAAGGAATCAGCCCCAGCATTTT. Its translation: CASSLYTGGRNQPQHF. The full variable domain, rest sourced from reference TRBV19 and TRBJ1-5, is DGGITQSPKYLFRKEGQNVTLSCEQNLNHDAMYWYRQDPGQGLRLIYYSQIVNDFQKGDIAEGYSVSREKKESFPLTVTSAQKNPTAFYLCASSLYTGGRNQPQHFGDGTRLSIL.

The rearrangement joins TRBV5-8 to TRBJ1-3; TRBD1 matches 8 bases. V trimming: 4 bases; J trimming: 3 bases; junction bases outside the gene matches: 12. This CDR3 comprises 17 residues. Germline assignment: CDR1 SGHTS and CDR2 YDEGEE. CDR3 DNA sequence: TGTGCCAGCAGCCCAGGGACAGGCCTTAAAAATGGAAACACCATATATTTT. Protein: CASSPGTGLKNGNTIYF.

V and J are TRBV5-1 and TRBJ1-2; 8 bases are shared with TRBD1. Germline CDR1 reads SGHRS; CDR2 reads YFSETQ. The CDR3 covers 15 residues. The V segment lost 0 bases and the J segment 7 bases; nucleotides outside the gene matches: 8. The CDR3 loop is CASSLEPGGAGGYTF. The CDR3 nucleotides are TGCGCCAGCAGCTTGGAGCCAGGGGGCGCAGGTGGCTACACCTTC.

This clone was recorded only once. V is TRBV2 and J is TRBJ2-3; 11 bases align to TRBD2. J lost 4 bases, V lost 10 bases, and 7 bases had no gene match. This CDR3 contains 14 residues. The V gene's germline CDR1 is SNHLY and CDR2 FYNNEI. For the CDR3, the DNA is TGTGCCACCCTTAGCGGGGGGGCCGCAGATACGCAGTATTTT. Translation gives CATLSGGAADTQYF.

The J gene is TRBJ1-1, the V gene TRBV4-1; 8 positions match TRBD1. The V gene's germline CDR1 is MGHRA and CDR2 YSYEKL. The CDR3 contains 15 residues. The J segment lost 0 bases and the V segment lost 4 bases, leaving 4 bases of the junction unmatched. The CDR3 region has the DNA TGCGCCAGCAGCCGCGGACAGGGCTTGAACACTGAAGCTTTCTTT. This encodes CASSRGQGLNTEAFF.

This chain connects TRBV6-1 to TRBJ1-2; TRBD1 agrees at 7 bases. With 4 bases clipped from V and 0 bases from J, the junction kept 14 bases outside the gene matches. From germline, CDR1 is MNHNS and CDR2 SASEGT. The CDR3 length is 18 residues. CDR3 DNA sequence: TGTGCCAGCAGTGCTGGTCGACCGGGACAGCAAACTAACTATGGCTACACCTTC. Residues: CASSAGRPGQQTNYGYTF.

J is TRBJ1-1 and V is TRBV12-3 or TRBV12-4, with D possibly TRBD1 on 6 matching bases. Trimming removed 5 bases at V and 5 bases at J, with 6 bases between. CDR3 length: 11 amino acids. CDR3 sequence: CASSQGTEAFF. The CDR3 DNA reads TGTGCCAGCAGTCAGGGGACTGAAGCTTTCTTT.

J is TRBJ1-1 and V is TRBV2; a weak D match, TRBD1 (5 bases). The CDR3 runs 15 residues. With 4 bases removed from V and 0 bases from J, the gap between germline ends came to 12 bases. Germline V gene lookup returns CDR1 SNHLY and CDR2 FYNNEI. In DNA, the CDR3 is TGTGCCAGCAGTGCGGGGGGAGGGGTGAACACTGAAGCTTTCTTT. This sequence encodes CASSAGGGVNTEAFF.

This clone was recorded once. This rearrangement joins TRBV7-2 to TRBJ2-3, with D tentatively TRBD2 (5 bases). CDR3 length: 12 residues. Germline V CDR1 and CDR2: SGHTA, FQGNSA. Deletions cut 5 bases from V and 5 bases from J, with 8 bases between. CDR3 residues: CASSPAGDTQYF. Here the CDR3 DNA reads TGTGCCAGCAGCCCGGCGGGAGATACGCAGTATTTT.

This clone was seen a single time. V gene TRBV6-2 or TRBV6-3 combines with J gene TRBJ2-7; TRBD1 agrees at 9 bases. V was pared by 2 bases and J by 2 bases, with 7 bases of the junction left unmatched. The CDR3 is 16 amino acids. Germline CDR1 is MNHEY and CDR2 is SVGEGT. The CDR3 spells CASSYQLRQGAYEQYF. The DNA of the CDR3 is TGTGCCAGCAGTTACCAACTACGACAGGGGGCCTACGAGCAGTACTTC.

The chain uses TRBV9 and TRBJ2-5; 8 bases agree with TRBD1. There are 16 residues in the CDR3. The V and J ends lost 3 bases and 2 bases, in that order; junction bases with no gene match: 9. CDR1 and CDR2 (germline): SGDLS, YYNGEE. In DNA form, the CDR3 reads TGTGCCAGCAGCGCCGGAGCAGGGGGCTCACAAGAGACCCAGTACTTC. It encodes CASSAGAGGSQETQYF. The variable domain in full, completed from reference TRBV9 and TRBJ2-5, reads DSGVTQTPKHLITATGQRVTLRCSPRSGDLSVYWYQQSLDQGLQFLIQYYNGEERAKGNILERFSAQQFPDLHSELNLSSLELGDSALYFCASSAGAGGSQETQYFGPGTRLLVL.

This chain uses TRBV19 with TRBJ2-3; D unclear. V lost 3 bases to trimming and J lost 3 bases, with 13 bases between them. Germline V gene sequence: CDR1 LNHDA, CDR2 SQIVND (reference sequence). CDR3 size: 15 residues. The CDR3 DNA reads TGTGCCAGTAGTATGTCTAACCCTCCAACAGATACGCAGTATTTT. Amino acids: CASSMSNPPTDTQYF.

As DNA, the CDR3 is TGTGCCAGTAGTATAGGGCGGAGGTATAGCGGGGGGAGGTCCTACAATGAGCAGTTCTTC. Residues: CASSIGRRYSGGRSYNEQFF. The chain joins TRBV19 to TRBJ2-1, with TRBD2 matching over 10 bases. The CDR3 is made up of 20 amino acids. Germline assignment: CDR1 LNHDA and CDR2 SQIVND (reference sequence). V was clipped by 1 base and J by 1 base; unmatched bases: 13.

The chain is built from TRBV2 and TRBJ1-2; tentative D call: TRBD1 (6 bases). This CDR3 has 16 amino acids. Germline V gene lookup returns CDR1 SNHLY and CDR2 FYNNEI. Trimming left V 7 bases short and J 8 bases short, with 26 bases between. The CDR3 region is CASKENRVLTFHGYTF. DNA of the CDR3: TGTGCCAGCAAGGAGAACAGGGTACTGACCTTCCACGGCTACACCTTC.

The rearrangement uses TRBV3-1 (or the pseudogene TRBV3-2) and TRBJ2-3, with TRBD2 as a possible D gene (6 bases). CDR3 size: 15 residues. CDR1 is LGHDT and CDR2 is YNNKEL in the germline V gene (reference sequence). Trimming stripped 3 bases from V and 0 bases from J, with 10 bases between. This CDR3 reads CASSQRGPSTDTQYF. CDR3 coding DNA: TGTGCCAGCAGCCAGCGGGGCCCCAGCACAGATACGCAGTATTTT.

The chain has TRBV5-1 and TRBJ1-4; TRBD1 aligns across 7 bases. Germline V gives CDR1 SGHRS, CDR2 YFSETQ. CDR3 length: 17 residues. Losses at the gene ends were 1 base for V and 2 bases for J; bases not matched to a gene: 8. CDR3 nucleotide sequence: TGCGCCAGCAGCTTGAGGGTTCAGGGGGGCACTAATGAAAAACTGTTTTTT. It encodes CASSLRVQGGTNEKLFF. Full variable domain (remainder filled in from reference TRBV5-1 and TRBJ1-4): KAGVTQTPRYLIKTRGQQVTLSCSPISGHRSVSWYQQTPGQGLQFLFEYFSETQRNKGNFPGRFSGRQFSNSRSEMNVSTLELGDSALYLCASSLRVQGGTNEKLFFGSGTQLSVL.

CDR3 residues: CSARDRVQYF. In nucleotides, the CDR3 is TGCAGTGCTAGAGATCGGGTTCAGTACTTC. The gene calls are TRBV20-1 and TRBJ2-4, with D hard to call. V lost 0 bases to trimming and J lost 11 bases, with 5 bases between them. The CDR3 is 10 amino acids. Per germline, CDR1 DFQATT and CDR2 SNEGSKA (reference sequence).

This clone was seen once. The chain is built from TRBV5-8 and TRBJ2-3, with 8 bases lining up with TRBD2. Germline V CDR1 and CDR2: SGHTS, YDEGEE. This CDR3 region has 16 residues. V was clipped by 0 bases and J by 1 base; unmatched bases: 4. CDR3 DNA: TGTGCCAGCAGCTTGGGGTTGCGGGGGGGCACAGATACGCAGTATTTT. Encoded protein: CASSLGLRGGTDTQYF.

This clone was recorded only once. The gene calls are TRBV13 and TRBJ2-7, with a weak D call TRBD2 (6 bases). CDR3 size: 15 residues. Germline CDR1 reads PRHDT; CDR2 reads FYEKMQ (reference sequence). The ends were cut back, 6 bases at V and 2 bases at J, with 17 bases in the middle. The DNA of the CDR3 is TGTGCCAGCAGGTCTTTAGCGGCTGACACCTACGAGCAGTACTTC. It is translated as CASRSLAADTYEQYF. The complete variable domain, with remaining parts taken from reference TRBV13 and TRBJ2-7, reads AAGVIQSPRHLIKEKRETATLKCYPIPRHDTVYWYQQGPGQDPQFLISFYEKMQSDKGSIPDRFSAQQFSDYHSELNMSSLELGDSALYFCASRSLAADTYEQYFGPGTRLTVT.

The chain combines TRBV13 with TRBJ2-7, with 8 bases fitting TRBD1. Germline CDR1 and CDR2: PRHDT and FYEKMQ (reference sequence). The CDR3 loop spans 15 amino acids. Trimming cost V 5 bases and J 2 bases; bases outside gene matches: 8. The CDR3 DNA reads TGTGCCAGCAGCCGCGGACAGGGCTCGACCTACGAGCAGTACTTC. Its protein is CASSRGQGSTYEQYF.

This sequence joins TRBV6-5 and TRBJ1-2; weak D call: TRBD1 (5 bases). Trimming left V 7 bases short and J 4 bases short, with 19 bases between. The germline CDR1 and CDR2 sequences are MNHEY and SVGAGI. The CDR3 covers 15 residues. CDR3 protein: CASTVGVPQGYGYTF. CDR3 DNA: TGTGCCAGCACAGTAGGCGTGCCCCAGGGCTATGGCTACACCTTC.

The chain employs TRBV10-3 and TRBJ1-5; D remains ambiguous. This CDR3 is built from 13 residues. Germline V gene data show CDR1 as ENHRY and CDR2 as SYGVKD. V lost 10 bases to trimming and J lost 7 bases, with 17 bases between them. The CDR3 sequence is CATTREAYQPQHF. CDR3 bases: TGTGCCACCACGAGGGAGGCTTACCAGCCCCAGCATTTT.

This chain links TRBV7-2 with TRBJ1-2; D not certain. The CDR3 runs 14 residues. Looked up from germline, CDR1 is SGHTA and CDR2 is FQGNSA. The V gene lost 2 bases and the J gene lost 4 bases, with 11 bases spanning the gap. CDR3 coding DNA: TGTGCCAGCAGCTTATACCCGAGTCCCTATGGCTACACCTTC. It encodes CASSLYPSPYGYTF.

The rearrangement joins TRBV19 to TRBJ1-6; 7 nucleotides line up with TRBD1. With 5 bases clipped from V and 1 base from J, the junction kept 11 bases outside the gene matches. The length of the CDR3 is 18 residues. The germline V gene has CDR1 LNHDA and CDR2 SQIVND (reference sequence). CDR3 sequence reads: CASSLLTLQGSYNSPLHF. CDR3 DNA sequence: TGTGCCAGTAGTCTACTCACCCTACAGGGGTCCTATAATTCACCCCTCCACTTT.

This chain uses TRBV3-1 (or the pseudogene TRBV3-2) with TRBJ1-1; 7 bases are shared with TRBD1. The V gene end was trimmed by 4 bases and the J gene end by 5 bases; junction bases not matched to a gene: 13. Germline V lookup: CDR1 LGHDT, CDR2 YNNKEL (reference sequence). The CDR3 is 16 amino acids. Here the CDR3 DNA reads TGTGCCAGCAGCCCTTTTGGTAGGGGGCGATGGACTGAAGCTTTCTTT. Protein: CASSPFGRGRWTEAFF.